This TCR beta chain was obtained from a study of identical twins (TCRdb year 2016). With respect to the entire study: TCR alpha and beta repertoires from monozygotic twins, unrelated adults of various ages and cord blood were deep-sequenced to test whether fetal clonotypes persist. To rule out contamination, replicate twin experiments were performed at different times with different library preparation protocols. The study at large found these results: Recombination models systematically underestimated out-of-frame TCR alpha sharing in monozygotic twins but agreed with sharing between unrelated individuals. Compared with coincidental sharing between unrelated individuals, out-of-frame TCR alpha sequences shared between twins showed an excess of sequences with low generation probability. The excess sharing between twins in beta out-of-frame sequences was weaker because fewer shared sequences reduced the signal-to-noise ratio. Invariant T cells such as MAIT and iNKT could partly confound zero-insertion analyses, though diverse VJ usage argued against this for most clonotypes. Conclusions relied on cross-sectional statistical analysis, since the same donors could not be followed over many years. Abundant cord blood beta clonotypes carried fewer insertions; young adult naive repertoires showed a weaker similar trend, while memory repertoires showed none.

Every donor in the study was a healthy Caucasian. The twin cohort consisted of three pairs of female monozygotic twins, all aged roughly 18 to 29 years. Peripheral blood mononuclear cells were used as the source from which RNA for TCR libraries was isolated. The library relied on 5' RACE. Instrument on record: Illumina HiSeq 2000. A universal primer binding site was introduced by template switching, and a unique molecular identifier was present in the final cDNA, enabling accurate counting of TCR cDNA molecules. Specific primers in the conserved constant-segment region were used to synthesize first-strand cDNA for TCR alpha and beta chains. To control for contamination, every cDNA library was double barcoded, receiving both a SMART-Mk sample barcode and Illumina barcodes. TruSeq adapter sequences along with Illumina sample barcodes were introduced in two successive PCR steps. TCR alpha and beta cDNA libraries were sequenced on the Illumina HiSeq platform with custom primers. Per the source publication's procedure: Unique molecular identifiers were extracted from raw reads with MiGEC, and CDR3 positions were determined with MiXCR. Recombination models were inferred per individual with the repgenHMM and IGoR tools using an EM algorithm. The analysis of shared clonotypes was done with the tcR package in R, with sharing normalized by the product of cloneset sizes. Out-of-frame nonproductive sequences were analyzed to study raw recombination free of thymic and clonal selection effects. TCRdb reran the public reads through fastp at Q25 and MiXCR, keeping productive beta chains. Here each entry gathers all rows of one CDR3 protein and keeps the most common genes and DNA. TCRdb's processing, not the authors' own work, is the source of the V and J calls. The table for this sample lists about 900,000 distinct CDR3 sequences; roughly an eighth of them were counted only once. Of the sample, roughly 1.6% falls within the top ten clones.

Reading the germline V gene (reference sequence) gives CDR1 DFQATT and CDR2 SNEGSKA. From the cysteine through the phenylalanine, the CDR3 covers 14 amino acids. Of the read, only the CDR3 DNA is kept; its 42 bases are in frame from base 1. Unmatched junction bases come to 9, with V trimmed by 3 bases and J by 7 bases. On this clonotype itself: Which antigen it targets is not known. No quality values exist for individual bases; no much larger clone is one base distant.

This same sample was also taken into another study, of yellow fever vaccine responses in identical twins. Taken from the second paper: The authors reported that the T cell response to vaccination in identical twins appeared partly convergent and partly personalized. In identical twins, the study followed T cell clones that responded to the vaccine with precision.

This chain is built from TRBV20-1 and TRBJ2-1, and 7 junctional nucleotides match TRBD2. The source material was PBMCs. The origin of this receptor is a woman aged 18-30 years in good health. The bases read TGCAGTGCTAGGAACATGGGACTATTGAATGAGCAGTTCTTC. It is translated as CSARNMGLLNEQFF.